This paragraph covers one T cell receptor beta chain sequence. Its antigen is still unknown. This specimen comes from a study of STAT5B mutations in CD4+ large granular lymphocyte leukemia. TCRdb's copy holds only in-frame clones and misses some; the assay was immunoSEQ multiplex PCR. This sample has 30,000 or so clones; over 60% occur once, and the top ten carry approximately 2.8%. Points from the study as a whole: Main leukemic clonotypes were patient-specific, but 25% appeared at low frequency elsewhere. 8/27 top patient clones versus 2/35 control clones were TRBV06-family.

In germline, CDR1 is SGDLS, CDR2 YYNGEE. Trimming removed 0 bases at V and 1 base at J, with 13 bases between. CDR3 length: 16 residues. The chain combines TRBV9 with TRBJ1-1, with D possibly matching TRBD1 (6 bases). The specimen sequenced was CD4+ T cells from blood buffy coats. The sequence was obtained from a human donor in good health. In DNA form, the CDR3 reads TGTGCCAGCAGCGTAGGCGGGGGGCAGGGGAACACTGAAGCTTTCTTT. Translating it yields CASSVGGGQGNTEAFF.